The clone carrying this TCR beta chain is a singleton in its sample. The data belong to a study of blood T cell repertoires in COVID-19. Study-wide background: The United States, Italy and Spain were the sources of the acute and convalescent COVID-19 samples.

Individuals drawn from under 30 US areas were roughly 18 to 89 years old. V dropped 4 bases and J dropped 8; count of bases not matched to a gene: 4. This CDR3 comprises 14 residues. Germline CDR1 SNHLY, CDR2 FYNNEI. Authors' processing steps: The assay estimated nucleated cells by amplifying reference gene primers. TCRdb's copy holds only in-frame clones and misses some; the assay was immunoSEQ multiplex PCR. V and J calls and clone size come straight from that table; D and trimming were deduced from the DNA. The profile covers under 500,000 clones, with nearly 90% appearing a single time and almost 2% taken by the ten largest.

The genes are TRBV2 and TRBJ2-2; 10 bases align to TRBD1. The sequencing input was PBMCs or T cells enriched from blood (not recorded which). The origin of this receptor is a woman younger than 35 with acute COVID-19. CDR3 in amino acids: CASSGQGAAGELFF. CDR3 bases: TGTGCCAGCAGTGGACAGGGGGCGGCTGGGGAGCTGTTTTTT.